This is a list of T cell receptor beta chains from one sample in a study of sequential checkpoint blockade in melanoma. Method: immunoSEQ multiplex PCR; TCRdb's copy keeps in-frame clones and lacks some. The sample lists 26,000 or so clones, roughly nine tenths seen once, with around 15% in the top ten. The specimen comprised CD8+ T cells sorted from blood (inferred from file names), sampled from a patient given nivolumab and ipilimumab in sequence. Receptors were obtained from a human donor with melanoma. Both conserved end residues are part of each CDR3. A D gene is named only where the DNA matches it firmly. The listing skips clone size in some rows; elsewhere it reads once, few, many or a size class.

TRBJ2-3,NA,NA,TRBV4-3,TGCGCCAGCAGCCAAGATGTGGGCCTCCAGGGCTTCGATACGCAGTATTTT,CASSQDVGLQGFDTQYF
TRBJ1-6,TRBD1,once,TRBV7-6,TGTGCCAGCAGCTTAGCCTACAGGGGAAGGGGTTCACCCCTCCACTTT,CASSLAYRGRGSPLHF
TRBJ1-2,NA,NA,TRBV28,TGTGCCAGCAGTTTATATCGGGGGGGTGGCTACACCTTC,CASSLYRGGGYTF
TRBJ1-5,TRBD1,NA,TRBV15,TGTGCCACCAGCAGATACCAGCAGGGACAGGGAATTGATCAGCCCCAGCATTTT,CATSRYQQGQGIDQPQHF
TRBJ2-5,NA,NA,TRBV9,TGTGCCAGCAGCGTAGGGGGAGCTTCGGAGACCCAGTACTTC,CASSVGGASETQYF
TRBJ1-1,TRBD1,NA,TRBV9,TGTGCCAGCAGCGGAGGGGACAGGGTGAACACTGAAGCTTTCTTT,CASSGGDRVNTEAFF
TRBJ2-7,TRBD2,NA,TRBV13,TGTGCCAGCAGCTTAGTCTTGACTAGCGGAAGTTACGAGCAGTACTTC,CASSLVLTSGSYEQYF
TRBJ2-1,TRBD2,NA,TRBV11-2,TGTGCCAGCAGCTTAGCCCCACTAGCGGGTACCTACAATGAGCAGTTCTTC,CASSLAPLAGTYNEQFF
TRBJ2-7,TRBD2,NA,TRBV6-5,TGTGCCAGCAGTCAGCTTACCCGGGGGGACGAGCAGTACTTC,CASSQLTRGDEQYF
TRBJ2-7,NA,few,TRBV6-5,TGTGCCAGCAGTTACAGGGGGGGGTCCTACGAGCAGTACTTC,CASSYRGGSYEQYF
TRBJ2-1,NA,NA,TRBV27,TGTGCCAGCAGTTTAGACCCCGGGGGCAATGAGCAGTTCTTC,CASSLDPGGNEQFF
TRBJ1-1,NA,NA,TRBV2,TGTGCCAGCATGGGGGGAAGCGCTTTCTTT,CASMGGSAFF
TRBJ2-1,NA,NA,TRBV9,TGTGCCAGCAGCGTAGAGGGAGGCGACAATGAGCAGTTCTTC,CASSVEGGDNEQFF
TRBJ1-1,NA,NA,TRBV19,TGTGCCAGCTCAGTCAATGGAGCTGAAGCTTTCTTT,CASSVNGAEAFF
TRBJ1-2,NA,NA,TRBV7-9,TGTGCCAGTGGGGGGTTCGGCTCCTATGGCTACACCTTC,CASGGFGSYGYTF
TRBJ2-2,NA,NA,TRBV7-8,TGTGCCAGCAGCTCCCTAGAAGGACTGAACACCGGGGAGCTGTTTTTT,CASSSLEGLNTGELFF
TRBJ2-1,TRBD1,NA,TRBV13,TGTGCCAGCAGCCACCGGGACAGGAACAATGAGCAGTTCTTC,CASSHRDRNNEQFF
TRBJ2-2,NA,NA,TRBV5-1,TGCGCCAGCAGTTACATCCTCGGGGAGCTGTTTTTT,CASSYILGELFF
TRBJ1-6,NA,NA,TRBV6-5,TGTGCCAGCAGTCCCAGGGAACACGATAATTCACCCCTCCACTTT,CASSPREHDNSPLHF
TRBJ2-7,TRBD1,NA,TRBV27,TGTGCCAGCAGTTTATCGGGGCAGGGGGCCAACGAGCAGTACTTC,CASSLSGQGANEQYF
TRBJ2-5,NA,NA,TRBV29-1,TGCAGCGGGACAGCGGGGTCGGAGACCCAGTACTTC,CSGTAGSETQYF
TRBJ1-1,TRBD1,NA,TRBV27,TGTGCCAGCAGTTTCACCGGGACAGACATGAACACTGAAGCTTTCTTT,CASSFTGTDMNTEAFF
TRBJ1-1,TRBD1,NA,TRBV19,TGTGCCAGTAGGGATCCCGACAGGGCGAACACTGAAGCTTTCTTT,CASRDPDRANTEAFF
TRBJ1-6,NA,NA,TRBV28,TGTGCCAGCAGTTCATCAGGGCCCCTCCACTTT,CASSSSGPLHF
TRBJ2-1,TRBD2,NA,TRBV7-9,TGTGCCAGCAGCCCCGGGGGGGGGCGAAATGAGCAGTTCTTC,CASSPGGGRNEQFF
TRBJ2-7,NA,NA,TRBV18,TGTGCCAGCTCACCAAGGGGACTCAATGGATACTCCTACGAGCAGTACTTC,CASSPRGLNGYSYEQYF